This TCR beta chain was sequenced in a study of sequential checkpoint blockade in melanoma. As for the study in general: Randomization was 1:1 between first-line nivolumab→ipilimumab and ipilimumab→nivolumab. Both treatment sequences were followed by maintenance nivolumab.

Treatment meaning: randomized to nivolumab then ipilimumab (arm A) or the reverse (arm B). Patients had received no earlier DNA-damaging chemotherapy. Live CD3+CD8+ CD19− CD56− cells were sorted from PBMCs. The table came from immunoSEQ multiplex PCR; TCRdb's copy has only in-frame clones and leaves some out. The sample records about 17,000 clones, less than 75% being singletons. Germline trimming cut 4 bases from V and 4 bases from J; bases unmatched to any gene: 7. CDR1 and CDR2 (germline): SGDLS, YYNGEE. This CDR3 region has 16 residues. This receptor was identified in a human donor with melanoma. The J gene is TRBJ2-2, the V gene TRBV9; TRBD2 agrees at 10 bases. The sample consisted of CD8+ T cells sorted from blood (inferred from file names), taken from a patient given nivolumab and ipilimumab in sequence. The CDR3 coding sequence is TGTGCCAGCAGCCCCTGGTTAGCGGGAGGCACCGGGGAGCTGTTTTTT. Encoded protein: CASSPWLAGGTGELFF.